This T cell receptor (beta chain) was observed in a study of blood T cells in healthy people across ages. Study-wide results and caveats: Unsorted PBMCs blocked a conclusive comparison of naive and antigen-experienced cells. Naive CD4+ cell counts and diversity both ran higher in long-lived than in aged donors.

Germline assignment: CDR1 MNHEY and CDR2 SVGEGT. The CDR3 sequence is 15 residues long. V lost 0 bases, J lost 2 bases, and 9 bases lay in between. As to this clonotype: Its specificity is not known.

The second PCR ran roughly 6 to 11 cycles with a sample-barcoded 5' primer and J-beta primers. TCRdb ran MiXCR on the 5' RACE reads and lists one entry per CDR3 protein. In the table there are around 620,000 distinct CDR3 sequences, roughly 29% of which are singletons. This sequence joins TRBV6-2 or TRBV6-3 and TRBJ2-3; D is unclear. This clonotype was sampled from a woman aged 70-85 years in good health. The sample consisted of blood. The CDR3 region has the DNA TGTGCCAGCAGTTACTCGCAGACGGACACAGATACGCAGTATTTT. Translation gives CASSYSQTDTDTQYF.